Shown below are 21 T cell receptor beta chains from a single sample sequenced in a study of sequential checkpoint blockade in melanoma. Treatment defined: randomized to nivolumab then ipilimumab (arm A) or the reverse (arm B). This table comes from immunoSEQ multiplex PCR, and its TCRdb copy is limited to in-frame clones, with some not included. The table lists tens of thousands of clones, 70% to 90% of them singletons. The sequenced sample was CD8+ T cells sorted from blood (inferred from file names), obtained from a patient given nivolumab and ipilimumab in sequence. The receptors originated from a human donor with melanoma.

This clone was observed once. The chain links TRBV4-3 to TRBJ2-2, with TRBD2 matching over 8 bases. J lost 4 bases, V lost 3 bases, and 10 bases had no gene match. Germline CDR1 LGHNA, CDR2 YSLEER. This CDR3 has 17 amino acids. CDR3 bases: TGCGCCAGCAGCCAGGTACTAGGGAGCGGGAGCACCGGGGAGCTGTTTTTT. It codes for CASSQVLGSGSTGELFF.

This chain connects TRBV30 to TRBJ2-7; 9 bases are shared with TRBD2. J lost 2 bases, V lost 2 bases, and 4 bases had no gene match. CDR1 is GTSNPN and CDR2 is SVGIG in the germline V gene (reference sequence). The CDR3 spans 14 residues. This CDR3 is CAWSPASGAYEQYF. The DNA for the CDR3 is TGTGCCTGGAGTCCAGCTAGCGGGGCCTACGAGCAGTACTTC. Full variable domain (rest looked up from reference TRBV30 and TRBJ2-7): SQTIHQWPATLVQPVGSPLSLECTVEGTSNPNLYWYRQAAGRGLQLLFYSVGIGQISSEVPQNLSASRPQDRQFILSSKKLLLSDSGFYLCAWSPASGAYEQYFGPGTRLTVT.

Only a few counts were recorded for this clone. The chain recombines TRBV15 with TRBJ1-1; no definite D call. V was trimmed by 5 bases and J by 4 bases, leaving 8 bases between them. The V gene's germline CDR1 is LNHNV and CDR2 YYDKDF (reference sequence). The CDR3 has 12 residues. CDR3 amino acids: CATSYEGTEAFF. The CDR3 DNA reads TGTGCCACCAGCTACGAGGGCACTGAAGCTTTCTTT.

This chain joins TRBV5-4 and TRBJ2-1, with a tentative D call TRBD2 (5 bases). The CDR3 loop spans 13 amino acids. V was pared by 5 bases and J by 8 bases, with 14 bases between. Germline-derived CDR1 and CDR2 are SGHNT and YYREEE (reference sequence). DNA of the CDR3: TGTGCCAGCAGTACCCTCCTAGCTTATGAGCAGTTCTTC. Translating it yields CASSTLLAYEQFF.

The V gene is TRBV27, the J gene TRBJ1-1; D unclear. V shed 3 bases and J shed 11 bases, with 16 bases lying between them. CDR3 length equals 13 residues. Per germline, CDR1 MNHEY and CDR2 SMNVEV (reference sequence). The CDR3 DNA follows: TGTGCCAGCAGTTTTCGGACTCCGGAGGCGGCTTTCTTT. Translation: CASSFRTPEAAFF.

This clone appeared a few times. This chain uses TRBV19 with TRBJ2-1; 7 bases are a match to TRBD1. With V trimmed by 3 bases and J by 0 bases, 2 bases remained unmatched. CDR3 size: 15 residues. Germline CDR1 reads LNHDA; CDR2 reads SQIVND (reference sequence). DNA for the CDR3: TGTGCCAGTAGTATCGACAGGGTCTCCTACAATGAGCAGTTCTTC. Protein sequence: CASSIDRVSYNEQFF.

The chain employs TRBV27 and TRBJ2-4, with D possibly matching TRBD2 (6 bases). V shed 0 bases and J shed 6 bases, with 6 bases lying between them. The CDR3 is 13 residues long. Germline-derived CDR1 and CDR2 are MNHEY and SMNVEV (reference sequence). CDR3 region: CASSLSGGNIQYF. The CDR3 nucleotides read TGTGCCAGCAGTTTATCGGGAGGAAACATTCAGTACTTC.

The V and J genes are TRBV9 and TRBJ2-1; 12 nucleotides align to TRBD2. The germline gives CDR1 SGDLS, CDR2 YYNGEE. The CDR3 is 17 amino acids. Trimming took 4 bases from V and 8 from J; bases not matched to a gene: 13. In DNA, the CDR3 is TGTGCCAGCAGCTCAGGACTAGCGGGATCACTAGCGGATGAGCAGTTCTTC. Its translation is CASSSGLAGSLADEQFF.

The chain is built from TRBV19 and TRBJ2-7, with TRBD2 matching 10 bases. The germline V gene encodes CDR1 LNHDA and CDR2 SQIVND (reference sequence). The V and J ends lost 5 bases and 4 bases, in that order; junction bases with no gene match: 11. The CDR3 is 16 residues long. DNA for the CDR3: TGTGCCAGTAGTCCTACTAGCGGGATAGGACTGTACGAGCAGTACTTC. Its translation is CASSPTSGIGLYEQYF.

The rearrangement uses TRBV9 and TRBJ2-1; D call uncertain. The germline V gene has CDR1 SGDLS and CDR2 YYNGEE. V lost 4 bases and J lost 4, with 12 bases in between. CDR3 length: 14 residues. CDR3 coding DNA: TGTGCCAGCAGCCTCGCTTTACAGTACAATGAGCAGTTCTTC. It encodes CASSLALQYNEQFF.

A word on this clone: Within the sample, other DNA sequences also encode this same CDR3. The V and J genes are TRBV19 and TRBJ1-2; 7 positions match TRBD1. This CDR3 is 13 amino acids long. CDR1 and CDR2 (germline): LNHDA, SQIVND (reference sequence). J lost 2 bases, V lost 3 bases, and 0 bases had no gene match. CDR3 loop: CASSMTGNYGYTF. In DNA form, the CDR3 reads TGTGCCAGTAGTATGACAGGGAACTATGGCTACACCTTC.

This chain connects TRBV4-3 to TRBJ2-1, with 8 bases that match TRBD1. The CDR3 covers 15 residues. With 4 bases clipped from V and 8 bases from J, the junction kept 10 bases outside the gene matches. Germline V CDR1 and CDR2: LGHNA, YSLEER. The CDR3 protein is CASSPTTGQAHEQFF. CDR3 coding DNA: TGCGCCAGCAGCCCCACAACGGGACAGGCCCATGAGCAGTTCTTC.

The chain couples TRBV27 to TRBJ2-5; no definite D call. The last part of the DNA fits TRBJ2-7 better; the J call may be wrong. This CDR3 region has 13 residues. Germline V CDR1 and CDR2: MNHEY, SMNVEV (reference sequence). In DNA, the CDR3 is TGTGCCAGCAGTTTAGCTGAAACCTACGAGCAGTACTTC. It translates to CASSLAETYEQYF.

The genes are TRBV19 and TRBJ2-7; 8 bases are a match to TRBD1. With V trimmed by 3 bases and J by 2 bases, 6 bases remained unmatched. The CDR3 consists of 15 residues. CDR1 LNHDA and CDR2 SQIVND come from the germline V gene (reference sequence). CDR3 sequence reads: CASSITGGLTYEQYF. In nucleotides, the CDR3 is TGTGCCAGTAGTATCACAGGGGGTCTCACCTACGAGCAGTACTTC.

This chain uses TRBV4-2 with TRBJ1-1; possibly TRBD1 for D (6 bases). The CDR3 has 16 residues. Trimming took off 3 bases at V and 8 bases at J, with 22 bases between the two ends. Germline CDR1 and CDR2: LGHNA and YNFKEQ. The chain's CDR3 is CASSQYSSGQRIEAFF. DNA of the CDR3: TGTGCCAGCAGCCAGTATTCGTCCGGACAGAGGATCGAAGCTTTCTTT.

The V call is TRBV9, the J call TRBJ2-3, with no clear D. V gave up 4 bases and J gave up 0 bases, with 12 bases separating them. This CDR3 has 15 amino acids. The germline CDR1 and CDR2 sequences are SGDLS and YYNGEE. DNA of the CDR3: TGTGCCAGCAGCCCGCGGATCCTTAGCACAGATACGCAGTATTTT. This gives the protein CASSPRILSTDTQYF.

The table lists this clone with a count of one. The chain employs TRBV29-1 and TRBJ1-1, with D possibly being TRBD1 (6 bases). V was cut by 3 bases and J by 9 bases, with 11 bases left in between. Germline V gives CDR1 SQVTM, CDR2 ANQGSEA. There are 11 residues in the CDR3. The CDR3 nucleotides are TGCAGCGTTGAGGGGGCTCAGAAAGCTTTCTTT. Its protein product is CSVEGAQKAFF.

The chain is built from TRBV7-9 and TRBJ2-7; no clear D gene. Per the germline V gene, CDR1 is SEHNR and CDR2 is FQNEAQ (reference sequence). Trimming took 1 base from V and 2 from J, leaving 9 bases between them. The CDR3 sequence is 14 residues long. Here the CDR3 reads CASSLVESTYEQYF. The DNA of the CDR3 is TGTGCCAGCAGCTTAGTCGAGAGCACCTACGAGCAGTACTTC.

This chain uses TRBV7-8 with TRBJ1-2; D is undetermined. Germline V gene lookup returns CDR1 SGHVS and CDR2 FQNEAQ. V was cut by 3 bases and J by 4 bases, with 9 bases left in between. This CDR3 comprises 13 residues. The CDR3 loop reads CASSFGPAYGYTF. CDR3 sequence (DNA): TGTGCCAGCAGCTTTGGGCCGGCCTATGGCTACACCTTC.

The sample holds one count of this clone. The identical CDR3 is also encoded by other nucleotide sequences in the sample. This rearrangement joins TRBV29-1 to TRBJ1-1, with D tentatively TRBD1 (6 bases). The V end was cut by 3 bases, the J end by 0 bases, with 11 bases between. The CDR3 totals 14 residues. Germline V gene sequence: CDR1 SQVTM, CDR2 ANQGSEA. CDR3 sequence reads: CSVEGAGLNTEAFF. The CDR3 nucleotides are TGCAGCGTTGAGGGGGCAGGGTTGAACACTGAAGCTTTCTTT. Drawing the rest from reference TRBV29-1 and TRBJ1-1, the complete variable domain is SAVISQKPSRDICQRGTSLTIQCQVDSQVTMMFWYRQQPGQSLTLIATANQGSEATYESGFVIDKFPISRPNLTFSTLTVSNMSPEDSSIYLCSVEGAGLNTEAFFGQGTRLTVV.

V gene TRBV11-3 combines with J gene TRBJ2-7; 8 nucleotides agree with TRBD2. The CDR3 is 14 amino acids. V shed 5 bases and J 0 bases; nucleotides not matched to a gene: 3. Germline V lookup: CDR1 SGHNT, CDR2 YENEEA. The CDR3 loop reads CASSPGTSSYEQYF. CDR3 DNA: TGTGCCAGCAGCCCAGGGACTAGCTCCTACGAGCAGTACTTC.